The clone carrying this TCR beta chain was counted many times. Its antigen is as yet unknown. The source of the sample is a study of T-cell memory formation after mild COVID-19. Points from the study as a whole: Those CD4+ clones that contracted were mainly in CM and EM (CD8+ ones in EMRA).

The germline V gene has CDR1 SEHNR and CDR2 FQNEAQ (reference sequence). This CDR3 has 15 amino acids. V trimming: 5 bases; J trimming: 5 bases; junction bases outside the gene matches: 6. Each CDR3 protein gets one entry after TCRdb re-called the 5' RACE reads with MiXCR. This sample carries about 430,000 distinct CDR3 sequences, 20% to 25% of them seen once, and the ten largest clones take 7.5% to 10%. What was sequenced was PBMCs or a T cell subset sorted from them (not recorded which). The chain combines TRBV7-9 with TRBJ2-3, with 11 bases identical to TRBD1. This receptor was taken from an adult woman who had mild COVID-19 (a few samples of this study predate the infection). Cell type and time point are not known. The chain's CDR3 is CASSPGQGAGDTQYF. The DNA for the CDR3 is TGTGCCAGCAGCCCCGGACAGGGGGCGGGAGATACGCAGTATTTT.